This T cell receptor (beta chain) was sequenced for a study of blood T cell repertoires in COVID-19. Looking at the study overall: Acute and convalescent COVID-19 samples came from the United States, Italy and Spain. Nucleic acid was either cDNA or gDNA, and it came from T cells, B-cell-depleted T cells, or PBMCs.

The CDR3 runs to 13 residues. V was pared by 7 bases and J by 7 bases, with 16 bases between. From germline, CDR1 is WNHNN and CDR2 SYGVQD (reference sequence). Assay: immunoSEQ multiplex PCR; the TCRdb copy retains only in-frame clones and omits some. In the table there are some 350,000 clones, roughly 90% of which are singletons. This TCR was sampled from a woman in her 70s with COVID-19, enrolled during active disease. Sequencing was carried out using peripheral blood. The chain carries TRBV10-1 and TRBJ1-1; D call uncertain. The CDR3 coding sequence is TGCGCCAGCATGGTGGGGAGCTCTGGTGAAGCTTTCTTT. Residues: CASMVGSSGEAFF.